This entry is about one T cell receptor beta chain. This table comes from immunoSEQ multiplex PCR, and its TCRdb copy is limited to in-frame clones, with some not included. This table holds about 25,000 clones, approximately 96% found once. Germline V gene sequence: CDR1 SGHRS, CDR2 YFSETQ. This CDR3 spans 16 amino acids. Losses at the gene ends were 4 bases for V and 8 bases for J; bases not matched to a gene: 7. The data belong to a study of graft-versus-host responses after intestinal transplantation. Looking at the study overall: Grafts that recipients had were multivisceral, liver-intestinal, or isolated intestinal transplants. Each recipient received anti-thymocyte globulin induction, then tacrolimus and steroids for about 3 years.

The chain carries TRBV5-1 and TRBJ2-1; 15 bases line up with TRBD2. The source was PBMCs, collected just over 29 days after intestinal transplant. The clonotype was recovered from a human patient who received an intestinal transplant, so some T cells may come from the graft donor. CDR3 coding DNA: TGCGCCAGCAGCCCCTGGACTAGCGGGAGGGATGATGAGCAGTTCTTC. It yields the protein CASSPWTSGRDDEQFF.